Listed here are 15 T cell receptor beta chains from one sample, sequenced in a study of response to subunit inactivated influenza vaccine. Using its own MiXCR run on the RT-PCR reads, TCRdb lists one record per CDR3 protein. This table holds 650,000 or so distinct CDR3 sequences, approximately 14% found once. The source material was PBMCs from blood, sampled approximately 15 days before vaccination. All receptors derive from a man aged 50 to 59 who received an inactivated influenza vaccine.

The J gene is TRBJ2-7, the V gene TRBV21-1. TRBV21-1 is assigned pseudogene status. CDR3 length: 14 residues. CDR3 in DNA: TGTGCCAGCAGCAAAACCAGTCACTCCTACGAGCAGTACTTC. Amino acid sequence: CASSKTSHSYEQYF.

This clonotype was seen more than once but under ten times. The chain has TRBV9 and TRBJ1-6, with 8 bases lining up with TRBD1. Germline CDR1 and CDR2: SGDLS and YYNGEE. Trimming at V came to 2 bases and at J to 8 bases, leaving 3 bases not matched to a gene. This CDR3 comprises 14 residues. CDR3 sequence: CASSVTGADSPLHF. The CDR3 coding sequence is TGTGCCAGCAGCGTGACAGGGGCTGATTCACCCCTCCACTTT.

This clonotype was counted only a few times. The rearrangement links TRBV12-3 or TRBV12-4 to TRBJ1-2; TRBD1 agrees at 7 bases. The V segment lost 4 bases and the J segment 6 bases; nucleotides outside the gene matches: 8. The CDR3 is 14 amino acids. Written as DNA, the CDR3 is TGTGCCAGCAGTTACTCAGGGACAGACGATGGCTACACCTTC. Encoded protein: CASSYSGTDDGYTF.

This clonotype was seen only a few times. The chain combines TRBV6-2 or TRBV6-3 with TRBJ1-5, with 7 bases aligning to TRBD1. V shed 6 bases, J shed 3 bases, and the junction held 5 bases outside the gene matches. This CDR3 region has 14 residues. CDR1 MNHEY and CDR2 SVGEGT come from the germline V gene. The CDR3 nucleotides are TGTGCCAGCAGCTTAGACAGGGACAATCAGCCCCAGCATTTT. Its translation is CASSLDRDNQPQHF.

This chain connects TRBV4-1 to TRBJ2-2; the match to TRBD2 covers 10 bases. J was trimmed by 0 bases and V by 4 bases; bases with no gene match: 5. Germline V gene sequence: CDR1 MGHRA, CDR2 YSYEKL. This CDR3 spans 17 amino acids. The CDR3 loop is CASSLQAGGSNTGELFF. In DNA form, the CDR3 reads TGCGCCAGCAGCCTCCAAGCGGGAGGGTCGAACACCGGGGAGCTGTTTTTT.

Concerning this clonotype: This may arise from a read error, as a much more abundant clone is one base away. The chain employs TRBV12-3 or TRBV12-4 and TRBJ2-2, with D perhaps matching TRBD2 (6 bases). This CDR3 comprises 11 residues. CDR3 nucleotides: TGTGCCAGCACCCTGGGCGGGGAGCTGTATTTT. It specifies CASTLGGELYF.

The V and J genes are TRBV6-5 and TRBJ2-3, with TRBD2 matching over 11 bases. Germline V gives CDR1 MNHEY, CDR2 SVGAGI. The CDR3 is 15 amino acids. J gave up 9 bases and V 0 bases, and 5 bases lay outside the gene matches. CDR3 in amino acids: CASSYSSGGAGTQYF. The CDR3 DNA reads TGTGCCAGCAGTTACTCTAGCGGGGGGGCCGGCACGCAGTATTTT.

The genes are TRBV20-1 and TRBJ2-7, with TRBD2 matching 9 bases. Germline V gene sequence: CDR1 DFQATT, CDR2 SNEGSKA (reference sequence). CDR3 length: 14 residues. J lost 0 bases, V lost 5 bases, and 5 bases had no gene match. CDR3 sequence reads: CSAVLAGSSYEQYF. CDR3 sequence (DNA): TGCAGTGCTGTCCTAGCGGGGTCCTCCTACGAGCAGTACTTC.

This chain links TRBV20-1 with TRBJ2-3, with D unresolved. CDR3 length: 13 amino acids. The V end was cut by 3 bases, the J end by 5 bases, with 12 bases between. Germline lookup yields CDR1 DFQATT and CDR2 SNEGSKA (reference sequence). CDR3 DNA sequence: TGCAGTGCTAGCTCGGACCCGGTAGATACGCAGTATTTT. Protein product: CSASSDPVDTQYF.

V usage is TRBV10-3 and J usage is TRBJ2-6; D is ambiguous. Trimming removed 0 bases at V and 4 bases at J, with 10 bases between. Germline V gene data show CDR1 as ENHRY and CDR2 as SYGVKD. CDR3 length: 16 residues. The CDR3 here is CAISESSLTGANVLTF. The CDR3 nucleotides are TGTGCCATCAGTGAGTCCTCCCTAACCGGGGCCAACGTCCTGACTTTC.

This rearrangement joins TRBV18 to TRBJ1-3; D is unresolved. This CDR3 is built from 16 residues. Trimming took off 5 bases at V and 2 bases at J, with 16 bases between the two ends. Per germline, CDR1 KGHSH and CDR2 LQKENI. The DNA of the CDR3 is TGTGCCAGCTCATCGGCCGGGCCTGGGGCTGGAAACACCATATATTTT. As protein: CASSSAGPGAGNTIYF. The complete variable domain, with remaining parts taken from reference TRBV18 and TRBJ1-3, reads NAGVMQNPRHLVRRRGQEARLRCSPMKGHSHVYWYRQLPEEGLKFMVYLQKENIIDESGMPKERFSAEFPKEGPSILRIQQVVRGDSAAYFCASSSAGPGAGNTIYFGEGSWLTVV.

The chain carries TRBV30 and TRBJ1-2, with D unclear. CDR1 and CDR2 (germline): GTSNPN, SVGIG (reference sequence). This CDR3 region has 14 residues. The V gene lost 2 bases and the J gene lost 7 bases, with 17 bases spanning the gap. CDR3 sequence reads: CAWSLRAAATGYTF. The CDR3 nucleotides are TGTGCCTGGAGTTTAAGGGCGGCGGCGACTGGCTACACCTTC.

The chain has TRBV7-2 and TRBJ2-2; 12 bases align to TRBD2. In germline, CDR1 is SGHTA, CDR2 FQGNSA. V lost 5 bases, J lost 6 bases, and 10 bases stayed unmatched. The CDR3 is 17 residues long. DNA for the CDR3: TGTGCCAGCAGCGCCCGACTAGCGGGAGTCGCTTCCGGGGAGCTGTTTTTT. It specifies CASSARLAGVASGELFF.

This CDR3 is CSVAGGGSNEQFF. Here the CDR3 DNA reads TGCAGCGTTGCTGGTGGAGGTTCAAATGAGCAGTTCTTC. This rearrangement joins TRBV29-1 to TRBJ2-1; a possible D gene is TRBD2 (5 bases). Germline CDR1 SQVTM, CDR2 ANQGSEA. Trimming cost V 4 bases and J 7 bases, with 14 bases left between them. The CDR3 consists of 13 residues.

This clonotype was seen a few times. V is TRBV29-1 and J is TRBJ1-4; TRBD1 might be the D (5 bases). CDR3 length equals 12 residues. The germline gives CDR1 SQVTM, CDR2 ANQGSEA. V lost 3 bases, J lost 7 bases, and 9 bases lay in between. CDR3 nucleotides: TGCAGCGTTGACCAGGGAAGTGAAAAACTGTTTTTT. Protein product: CSVDQGSEKLFF.